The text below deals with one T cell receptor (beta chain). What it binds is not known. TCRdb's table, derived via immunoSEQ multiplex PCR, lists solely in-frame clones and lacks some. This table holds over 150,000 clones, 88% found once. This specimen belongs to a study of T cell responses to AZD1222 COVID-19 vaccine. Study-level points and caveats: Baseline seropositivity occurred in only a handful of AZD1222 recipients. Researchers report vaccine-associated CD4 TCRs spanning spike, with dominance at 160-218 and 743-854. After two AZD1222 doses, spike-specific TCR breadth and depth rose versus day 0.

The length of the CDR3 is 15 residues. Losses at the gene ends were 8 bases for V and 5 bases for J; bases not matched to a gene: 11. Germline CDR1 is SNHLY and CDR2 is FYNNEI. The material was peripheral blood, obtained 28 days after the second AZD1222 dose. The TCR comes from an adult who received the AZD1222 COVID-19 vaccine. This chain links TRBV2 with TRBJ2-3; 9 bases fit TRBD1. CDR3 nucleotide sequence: TGTGCCAGCGCCCCCGGGACAGGGATTATAGATACGCAGTATTTT. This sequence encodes CASAPGTGIIDTQYF.